This T cell receptor (beta chain) stems from a study of shared clonotypes between healthy human individuals. The assay was immunoSEQ multiplex PCR, and TCRdb's table has in-frame clones only and misses some. The sample has a few million clones; approximately 95% are singletons. This CDR3 has 14 amino acids. Trimming removed 2 bases at V and 3 bases at J, with 10 bases between. In germline, CDR1 is ENHRY, CDR2 SYGVKD. To note about this clone: The same CDR3 also results from other DNA sequences found in this sample.

Material for sequencing was naive CD4+ T cells sorted from blood. Subset indicated: CD45RA+ positively selected. The receptor was derived from a man between 18 and 35 years old in good health. This sequence joins TRBV10-3 and TRBJ1-1, with D perhaps TRBD1 (6 bases). CDR3 coding DNA: TGTGCCATCAGTGAGAGGGGGAAGGACACTGAAGCTTTCTTT. Its translation: CAISERGKDTEAFF.